This T cell receptor beta chain derives from a study of CD8+ T cells in alopecia areata. Looking at the study overall: C3H/HeJ donors with spontaneous alopecia, roughly 6-12 months old, supplied skin grafts to roughly 6-10-week-old female C3H/HeJ mice. Findings of the study overall: Relative to mice, TCR sharing across patients was less clear, a difference possibly HLA-related. Across lesional scalp, and particularly alopecia totalis/universalis, clonality surpassed that of normal scalp.

Trimming took 4 bases from V and 3 from J, leaving 8 bases between them. The CDR3 length is 14 residues. Germline V lookup: CDR1 NNHNN, CDR2 SYGAGS (reference sequence). Once RNA had been extracted, it was reverse transcribed into cDNA to act as the sequencing template. Repertoires were generated with immunoSEQ multiplex PCR, while TCRdb's copy carries only in-frame clones and drops some. The specimen has about 300,000 clones, none found just once. As to this clone: What it recognizes is unknown. Gene names refer to mouse genes. The CDR3 extends 3 residues past the end of the read, so its final part is completed from the germline J gene.

Markers used for sorting pooled cutaneous lymph node cells were CD4, CD8alpha, NKG2D, NKG2ACE and others. The rearrangement joins TRBV13-2 to TRBJ1-6; the D gene is possibly TRBD1 (6 bases). TRBJ1-6 is labeled an ORF, and its function is uncertain. The specimen was CD4+ T cells sorted from a lymph node. The source of this sequence is a C3H/HeJ mouse with alopecia areata. This strain has MHC haplotype H2-k. The CDR3 loop is CASGRDIYNSPLYF. The part of the CDR3 DNA that was read is TGTGCCAGCGGTCGGGACATCTATAATTCGCCC.